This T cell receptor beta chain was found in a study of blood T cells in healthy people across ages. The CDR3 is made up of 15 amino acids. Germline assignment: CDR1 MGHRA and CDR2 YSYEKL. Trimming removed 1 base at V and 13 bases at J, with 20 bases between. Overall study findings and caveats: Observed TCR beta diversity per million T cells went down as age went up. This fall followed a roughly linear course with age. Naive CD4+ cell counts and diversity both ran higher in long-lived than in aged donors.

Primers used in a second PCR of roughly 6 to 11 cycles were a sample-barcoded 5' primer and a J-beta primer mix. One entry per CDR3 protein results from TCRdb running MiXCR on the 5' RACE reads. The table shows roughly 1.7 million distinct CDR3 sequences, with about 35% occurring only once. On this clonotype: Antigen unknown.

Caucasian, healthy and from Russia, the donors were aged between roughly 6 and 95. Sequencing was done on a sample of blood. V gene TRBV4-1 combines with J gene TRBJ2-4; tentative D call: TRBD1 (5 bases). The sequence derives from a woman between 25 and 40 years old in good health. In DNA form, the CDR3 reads TGCGCCAGCAGCCAAGCGGGTCAGGGCTACTACGGGCAGTACTTC. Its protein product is CASSQAGQGYYGQYF.